The 31 T cell receptor beta chains given below trace back to one sample, sequenced in a study of blood T cell repertoires in COVID-19 (dated by TCRdb to 2020 to 2022). Libraries were made using the immunoSEQ multiplex PCR assay. In its TCRdb copy, this immuneACCESS table keeps in-frame sequences only and misses some clones. Where compared with another copy, unresolved V genes explain less than half of these, and the others have no known cause. The sample contains roughly 48,000 clones, 65% to 85% of them found a single time. The ten largest clones capture roughly a fifth of the sample. The sample taken for sequencing was peripheral blood. The receptors were gathered from a human donor with active or convalescent COVID-19. The donor label of this sample is uncertain.

The chain has TRBV28 and TRBJ1-5; maybe TRBD1 (6 bases). This CDR3 is 14 amino acids long. With 6 bases removed from V and 6 bases from J, the gap between germline ends came to 15 bases. From germline, CDR1 is MDHEN and CDR2 SYDVKM. The CDR3 nucleotides read TGTGCCAGCAGGCCCCTAGGGGGGGTTCAGCCCCAGCATTTT. It yields the protein CASRPLGGVQPQHF.

The chain combines TRBV19 with TRBJ2-1; 10 bases match TRBD2. J lost 4 bases, V lost 5 bases, and 11 bases had no gene match. Germline assignment: CDR1 LNHDA and CDR2 SQIVND (reference sequence). The CDR3 has 17 amino acids. The CDR3 region has the DNA TGTGCCAGTAGTTCCTCAAGGACTAGCGGAAATTACAATGAGCAGTTCTTC. Translation gives CASSSSRTSGNYNEQFF.

This rearrangement joins TRBV28 to TRBJ2-3; 7 nucleotides agree with TRBD1. Germline V CDR1 and CDR2: MDHEN, SYDVKM. This CDR3 region has 16 residues. The trim removed 7 bases at V and 0 bases at J, leaving 10 bases unmatched. CDR3 bases: TGTGCCAGCATCCTAAGCCTGGGACAGAGCACAGATACGCAGTATTTT. Its translation is CASILSLGQSTDTQYF.

The CDR3 coding sequence is TGTGCCAGCAGCCCTCGACAGGGGGGTCTAGCCAAAAACATTCAGTACTTC. Translation: CASSPRQGGLAKNIQYF. The chain joins TRBV3-1 (or the pseudogene TRBV3-2) to TRBJ2-4; 9 nucleotides agree with TRBD1. J was trimmed by 0 bases and V by 4 bases; bases with no gene match: 7. Germline V CDR1 and CDR2: LGHDT, YNNKEL (reference sequence). The CDR3 is made up of 17 amino acids.

This clone was recorded a few times. This chain joins TRBV28 and TRBJ2-7, with D possibly matching TRBD2 (6 bases). V lost 7 bases and J 5 bases, leaving 18 bases between the germline ends. The CDR3 totals 14 residues. The germline V gene encodes CDR1 MDHEN and CDR2 SYDVKM. This CDR3 is CASNTAGSLDEQYF. The CDR3 DNA is TGTGCCAGCAACACGGCGGGGAGCTTGGACGAGCAGTACTTC.

The J gene is TRBJ1-2, the V gene TRBV5-5; a possible D gene is TRBD1 (6 bases). The germline V gene encodes CDR1 SGHKS and CDR2 YYEKEE (reference sequence). The CDR3 consists of 15 residues. The germline V and J ends were trimmed by 3 bases and 0 bases, with 12 bases remaining between them. The CDR3 protein is CASSSTGRTNYGYTF. Written as DNA, the CDR3 is TGTGCCAGCAGCTCTACAGGGCGGACTAACTATGGCTACACCTTC.

This chain connects TRBV4-1 to TRBJ2-7; 7 nucleotides align to TRBD1. J lost 6 bases, V lost 0 bases, and 5 bases had no gene match. This CDR3 is 14 amino acids long. Per germline, CDR1 MGHRA and CDR2 YSYEKL. CDR3 in DNA: TGCGCCAGCAGCCAAGAGAGTAGGGGGCGCGAGCAGTACTTC. Translating gives CASSQESRGREQYF.

The chain carries TRBV19 and TRBJ2-1; no clear D gene. Germline V gene lookup returns CDR1 LNHDA and CDR2 SQIVND (reference sequence). Trimming left V 6 bases short and J 0 bases short, with 12 bases between. The CDR3 loop spans 15 amino acids. In nucleotides, the CDR3 is TGTGCCAGTAGCCCCTCCATGAGCTCCTACAATGAGCAGTTCTTC. This encodes CASSPSMSSYNEQFF.

In nucleotides, the CDR3 is TGTGCCAGCAGCCCCCGGGGTGGTAATTCACCCCTCCACTTT. It is translated as CASSPRGGNSPLHF. The chain links TRBV7-2 to TRBJ1-6; no clear D. Germline values: CDR1 SGHTA, CDR2 FQGNSA. Trimming shortened V by 5 bases and J by 6 bases, and 11 bases separated the two germline ends. The CDR3 contains 14 residues. Full variable domain (rest looked up from reference TRBV7-2 and TRBJ1-6): GAGVSQSPSNKVTEKGKDVELRCDPISGHTALYWYRQSLGQGLEFLIYFQGNSAPDKSGLPSDRFSAERTGGSVSTLTIQRTQQEDSAVYLCASSPRGGNSPLHFGNGTRLTVT.

In its sample, this clone is medium-sized. The chain has TRBV6-2 or TRBV6-3 and TRBJ1-6; TRBD1 agrees at 7 bases. Per germline, CDR1 MNHEY and CDR2 SVGEGT. Trimming removed 3 bases from V and 0 bases from J; junction bases left unmatched: 11. This CDR3 contains 19 residues. In DNA form, the CDR3 reads TGTGCCAGCAGTTATTCCGATTCGACAGGGAGCTCCTATAATTCACCCCTCCACTTT. Residues: CASSYSDSTGSSYNSPLHF.

This sequence joins TRBV24-1 and TRBJ2-2, with D possibly matching TRBD2 (6 bases). Per germline, CDR1 KGHDR and CDR2 SFDVKD. Trimming removed 0 bases from V and 7 bases from J, with 14 bases in between. The CDR3 sequence is 16 residues long. CDR3 nucleotides: TGTGCCACCAGTGATTTGGCCAAGCCGGAGGGCGGGGAGCTGTTTTTT. Amino acids: CATSDLAKPEGGELFF.

The chain carries TRBV14 and TRBJ2-3; maybe TRBD2 (5 bases). There are 15 residues in the CDR3. Germline CDR1 SGHDN, CDR2 FVKESK. Trimming pared 0 bases from V and 1 base from J, leaving 8 bases between. The CDR3 protein is CASSQDWRGTDTQYF. CDR3 nucleotide sequence: TGTGCCAGCAGCCAAGATTGGCGGGGCACAGATACGCAGTATTTT.

The chain carries TRBV11-2 and TRBJ2-7, with a possible D match to TRBD1 (5 bases). The V end was cut by 1 base, the J end by 1 base, with 17 bases between. CDR3 length equals 17 residues. CDR1 and CDR2 from the germline V gene are SGHAT and FQNNGV. This CDR3 reads CASSLGGKDAWSYEQYF. The CDR3 DNA reads as TGTGCCAGCAGCTTAGGGGGCAAGGACGCATGGTCCTACGAGCAGTACTTC.

This chain links TRBV19 with TRBJ2-5; 7 nucleotides line up with TRBD1. With V trimmed by 5 bases and J by 3 bases, 6 bases remained unmatched. The CDR3 has 14 residues. Looked up from germline, CDR1 is LNHDA and CDR2 is SQIVND (reference sequence). The CDR3 DNA follows: TGTGCCAGTAGTTCTCCGGGACAGAAAGAGACCCAGTACTTC. It translates to CASSSPGQKETQYF.

Written as DNA, the CDR3 is TGTGCCAGTAGTATAGGTTGGGGCCTTGAAAAACTGTTTTTT. It encodes CASSIGWGLEKLFF. The rearrangement links TRBV19 to TRBJ1-4, with a possible D match to TRBD1 (5 bases). With 1 base removed from V and 7 bases from J, the gap between germline ends came to 10 bases. CDR3 length: 14 residues. Germline V gene sequence: CDR1 LNHDA, CDR2 SQIVND (reference sequence).

As to this clone: The DNA is omitted, as the CDR3 cannot be located on it reliably, and the CDR3 follows TCRdb's listing. The chain combines TRBV21-1 with TRBJ2-7; TRBD1, the table's D call, lacks a check against the DNA. TRBV21-1 is a documented pseudogene. The CDR3 is made up of 18 amino acids, end residues included. CDR3 in amino acids: CASSKIGVWGTGAYEQYF.

The chain joins TRBV19 to TRBJ1-1; 7 bases map to TRBD1. The CDR3 is 13 residues long. Germline CDR1 reads LNHDA; CDR2 reads SQIVND (reference sequence). V trimming: 8 bases; J trimming: 5 bases; junction bases outside the gene matches: 8. The CDR3 reads CASSAQGGTEAFF. The CDR3 DNA reads as TGTGCCAGTTCCGCCCAGGGGGGAACTGAAGCTTTCTTT.

This clone has a handful of counts. The chain uses TRBV7-2 and TRBJ2-1, with TRBD2 as a possible D gene (6 bases). V dropped 5 bases and J dropped 4 bases, with 18 bases sitting between them. The CDR3 covers 16 residues. Germline lookup yields CDR1 SGHTA and CDR2 FQGNSA. CDR3 sequence reads: CASSPTTSPRYNEQFF. Written as DNA, the CDR3 is TGTGCCAGCAGCCCAACAACTAGCCCCAGATACAATGAGCAGTTCTTC.

The chain employs TRBV9 and TRBJ1-2, with TRBD1 identical over 8 bases. V dropped 4 bases and J dropped 8; count of bases not matched to a gene: 4. The CDR3 length is 12 residues. The germline V gene has CDR1 SGDLS and CDR2 YYNGEE. CDR3 DNA sequence: TGTGCCAGCAGCCACGACAGGGGCGGCTACACCTTC. Protein sequence: CASSHDRGGYTF.

The chain uses TRBV6-4 and TRBJ1-1, with D perhaps TRBD1 (5 bases). Trimming stripped 9 bases from V and 2 bases from J, with 13 bases between. The germline V gene encodes CDR1 MRHNA and CDR2 SNTAGT. This CDR3 comprises 13 residues. The CDR3 loop is CARGGLVNTEAFF. DNA for the CDR3: TGTGCCAGGGGGGGGTTGGTAAACACTGAAGCTTTCTTT.

The V call is TRBV27, the J call TRBJ1-4; D gene ambiguous. V dropped 5 bases and J dropped 8 bases, with 12 bases sitting between them. The CDR3 sequence is 13 residues long. Germline assignment: CDR1 MNHEY and CDR2 SMNVEV (reference sequence). CDR3 bases: TGTGCCAGCAGTGTCCGGACTGGAGAAAAACTGTTTTTT. Amino acid sequence: CASSVRTGEKLFF. Looking up the rest from reference TRBV27 and TRBJ1-4 gives the full variable domain: EAQVTQNPRYLITVTGKKLTVTCSQNMNHEYMSWYRQDPGLGLRQIYYSMNVEVTDKGDVPEGYKVSRKEKRNFPLILESPSPNQTSLYFCASSVRTGEKLFFGSGTQLSVL.

The chain joins TRBV20-1 to TRBJ1-1; D not certain. Germline V lookup: CDR1 DFQATT, CDR2 SNEGSKA (reference sequence). Trimming took off 3 bases at V and 4 bases at J, with 9 bases between the two ends. The CDR3 totals 12 residues. The CDR3 protein is CSASTSRTEAFF. CDR3 nucleotides: TGCAGTGCTAGTACCTCGCGCACTGAAGCTTTCTTT.

The chain employs TRBV3-1 (or the pseudogene TRBV3-2) and TRBJ2-3; 9 positions match TRBD1. Germline lookup yields CDR1 LGHDT and CDR2 YNNKEL (reference sequence). Trimming cost V 2 bases and J 6 bases; bases outside gene matches: 6. The CDR3 spans 15 residues. The CDR3 region has the DNA TGTGCCAGCAGCCAATGGACAGGGGCAGTCGATACGCAGTATTTT. Amino acids: CASSQWTGAVDTQYF.

The V call is TRBV27, the J call TRBJ2-7; 7 nucleotides line up with TRBD1. The CDR3 is made up of 14 amino acids. Germline V gene lookup returns CDR1 MNHEY and CDR2 SMNVEV (reference sequence). V lost 3 bases to trimming and J lost 3 bases; unmatched junction nucleotides: 5. The CDR3 bases are TGTGCCAGCAGTTTGACAGGGAACTACTACGAGCAGTACTTC. It encodes CASSLTGNYYEQYF.

J is TRBJ2-1 and V is TRBV5-4; 10 nucleotides line up with TRBD2. V gave up 4 bases and J gave up 6 bases; unmatched junction bases: 4. The CDR3 totals 14 residues. CDR1 SGHNT and CDR2 YYREEE come from the germline V gene (reference sequence). In nucleotides, the CDR3 is TGTGCCAGCAGCCGCAGCGGGAGGGTCAATGAGCAGTTCTTC. It translates to CASSRSGRVNEQFF.

Comments on this clone: Mismatch with germline at one junction end may stem from a read error. This sequence joins TRBV6-6 and TRBJ1-3, with 7 nucleotides matching TRBD1. In germline, CDR1 is MNHNY, CDR2 SVGAGI (reference sequence). This CDR3 has 13 residues. The CDR3 nucleotides read TGTGCCGGCAGACAGGGTACGGGAAACACCATATATTTT. This sequence encodes CAGRQGTGNTIYF.

CDR3 region: CASSFSGAYNEQFF. The DNA of the CDR3 is TGTGCCAGCAGCTTTTCGGGAGCCTACAATGAGCAGTTCTTC. J is TRBJ2-1 and V is TRBV7-3, with D perhaps TRBD2 (6 bases). CDR1 SGHTA and CDR2 FQGTGA come from the germline V gene. The CDR3 runs to 14 residues. The V and J ends lost 3 bases and 2 bases respectively, with 8 bases between them.

The genes are TRBV7-2 and TRBJ2-5; TRBD1 matches at 8 bases. The length of the CDR3 is 19 residues. Germline-derived CDR1 and CDR2 are SGHTA and FQGNSA. The ends lost 1 base at V and 6 bases at J; junction bases unmatched: 19. CDR3 loop: CASSLDRTGRRVLGKTQYF. The CDR3 region has the DNA TGTGCCAGCAGCTTAGACAGGACAGGGCGGCGGGTGCTCGGGAAGACCCAGTACTTC.

V usage is TRBV4-2 and J usage is TRBJ2-7; TRBD1 aligns across 10 bases. The CDR3 loop spans 16 amino acids. CDR1 is LGHNA, CDR2 YNFKEQ, per germline. Trimming took 3 bases from V and 6 from J; bases not matched to a gene: 11. The CDR3 is CASSHTPGQGFSEQYF. The CDR3 nucleotides read TGTGCCAGCAGCCATACCCCGGGACAGGGGTTTAGCGAGCAGTACTTC.

The J gene is TRBJ1-2, the V gene TRBV4-2, with TRBD1 as a possible D gene (5 bases). The CDR3 covers 15 residues. Trimming pared 4 bases from V and 2 bases from J, leaving 14 bases between. Germline V gene sequence: CDR1 LGHNA, CDR2 YNFKEQ. The CDR3 spells CASSRGSGGNYGYTF. In DNA, the CDR3 is TGTGCCAGCAGCCGAGGTAGCGGGGGGAACTATGGCTACACCTTC.

V gene TRBV18 combines with J gene TRBJ1-3, with D tentatively TRBD1 (5 bases). The CDR3 totals 17 residues. V lost 4 bases to trimming and J lost 0 bases, with 16 bases between them. Germline V CDR1 and CDR2: KGHSH, LQKENI. The CDR3, as DNA: TGTGCCAGCTCACTTAAAACAGGCGCCGGCTCTGGAAACACCATATATTTT. The encoded protein is CASSLKTGAGSGNTIYF.